The 2 T cell receptor beta chains in this list originate from one sample, sequenced in a study of T cell responses to AZD1222 COVID-19 vaccine (dated by TCRdb to the early 2020s). This specimen's time point label, interpreted: about 28 days (+/-7) after the second vaccine dose. The treatment or condition tag for this specimen amounts to: meningococcal conjugate vaccine given as trial control. Libraries were built with the immunoSEQ multiplex PCR assay. The immuneACCESS repertoire file appears here via TCRdb, limited to in-frame rearrangements. These files lack a portion of the clones; in checked studies, under half of the deficit traces to unresolved V genes, and the cause of the others is not known. The sample yields about 140,000 clones; 70% to 90% were counted once. Of the sample, roughly 8.7% falls within the top ten clones. The material sequenced was peripheral blood, taken 28 days after the second dose of the MenACWY control vaccine. The receptors were gathered from an adult who received the MenACWY meningococcal vaccine as a control.

The rearrangement uses TRBV7-9 and TRBJ2-5; possibly TRBD1 for D (6 bases). This CDR3 spans 15 amino acids. The germline V gene has CDR1 SEHNR and CDR2 FQNEAQ (reference sequence). The V gene lost 5 bases and the J gene lost 2 bases, with 15 bases spanning the gap. The DNA for the CDR3 is TGTGCCAGCAGCACACAGGGTTTTGGGCAAGAGACCCAGTACTTC. Amino acid sequence: CASSTQGFGQETQYF. Full variable domain (remainder filled in from reference TRBV7-9 and TRBJ2-5): DTGVSQNPRHKITKRGQNVTFRCDPISEHNRLYWYRQTLGQGPEFLTYFQNEAQLEKSRLLSDRFSAERPKGSFSTLEIQRTEQGDSAMYLCASSTQGFGQETQYFGPGTRLLVL.

The V and J genes are TRBV3-1 (or the pseudogene TRBV3-2) and TRBJ1-2; D gene unclear. The germline CDR1 and CDR2 sequences are LGHDT and YNNKEL (reference sequence). V lost 0 bases and J lost 4, with 9 bases in between. The CDR3 sequence is 14 residues long. The CDR3 spells CASSQDRPGYGYTF. The CDR3, as DNA: TGTGCCAGCAGCCAAGACAGGCCTGGCTATGGCTACACCTTC.